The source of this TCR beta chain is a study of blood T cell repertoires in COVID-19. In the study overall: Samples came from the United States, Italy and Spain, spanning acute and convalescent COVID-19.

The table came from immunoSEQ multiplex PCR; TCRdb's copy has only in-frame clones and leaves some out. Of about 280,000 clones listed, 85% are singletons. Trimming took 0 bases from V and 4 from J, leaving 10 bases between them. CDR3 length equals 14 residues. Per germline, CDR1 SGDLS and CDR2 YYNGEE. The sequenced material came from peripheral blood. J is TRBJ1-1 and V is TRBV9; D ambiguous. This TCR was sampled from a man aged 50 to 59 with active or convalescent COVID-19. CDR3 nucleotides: TGTGCCAGCAGCGTAGCTCAGCGGGGCACTGAAGCTTTCTTT. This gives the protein CASSVAQRGTEAFF.